Given below is one TCR beta chain in context. The antigen is unknown. The sample belongs to a study of shared clonotypes between healthy human individuals. The study separated CD4+ cells into CD45RA+ naive and CD45RA-negative memory subsets. Study results and limitations: Sampling involved blood alone; tissue repertoires likely differ.

Some clones are missing from TCRdb's copy, which holds only in-frame ones; the method was immunoSEQ multiplex PCR. The repertoire consists of millions of clones, with over 85% occurring once and the leading ten covering 0.39%. This CDR3 has 14 residues. V was shortened by 3 bases and J by 4 bases, with 12 bases between the two germline ends. The V gene's germline CDR1 is MDHEN and CDR2 SYDVKM. The sequence came from a man aged 18 to 35 in good health. Some clones in this sample may be carry-over from other donors' samples. Sequenced input: naive CD4+ T cells from PBMCs. Subset described: CD45RA+ positively selected. The chain recombines TRBV28 with TRBJ1-2; no firm D call. The DNA for the CDR3 is TGTGCCAGCAGTTTGAGGGTAAAGGGCTATGGCTACACCTTC. Protein product: CASSLRVKGYGYTF.